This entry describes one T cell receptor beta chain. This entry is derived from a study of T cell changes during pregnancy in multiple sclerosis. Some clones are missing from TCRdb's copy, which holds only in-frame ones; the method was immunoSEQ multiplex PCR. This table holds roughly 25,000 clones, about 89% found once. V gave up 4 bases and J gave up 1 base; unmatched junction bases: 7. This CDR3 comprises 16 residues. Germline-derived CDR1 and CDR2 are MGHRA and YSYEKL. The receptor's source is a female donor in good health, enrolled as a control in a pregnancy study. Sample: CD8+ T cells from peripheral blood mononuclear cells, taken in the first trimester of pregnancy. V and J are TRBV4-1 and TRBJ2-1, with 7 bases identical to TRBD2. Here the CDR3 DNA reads TGCGCCAGCAGCCTAGGTGGGACTAATTCCTACAATGAGCAGTTCTTC. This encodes CASSLGGTNSYNEQFF.